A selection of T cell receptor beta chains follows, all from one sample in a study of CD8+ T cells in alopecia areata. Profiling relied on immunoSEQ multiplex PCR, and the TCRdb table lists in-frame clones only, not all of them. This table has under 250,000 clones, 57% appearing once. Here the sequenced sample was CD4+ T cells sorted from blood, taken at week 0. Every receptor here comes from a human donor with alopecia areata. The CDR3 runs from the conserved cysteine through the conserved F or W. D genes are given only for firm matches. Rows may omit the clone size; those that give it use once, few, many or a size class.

cdr3_aa: CASSYRVSPAETQYF
cdr3_nt: TGTGCCAGCAGTTATCGGGTCTCCCCGGCCGAGACCCAGTACTTC
clone_size: once
j_call: TRBJ2-5
d_call: NA
v_call: TRBV6-5

cdr3_aa: CASRPGGISTDTQYF
cdr3_nt: TGTGCCAGCCGCCCTGGGGGAATAAGCACAGATACGCAGTATTTT
clone_size: NA
j_call: TRBJ2-3
d_call: NA
v_call: TRBV6-6

cdr3_aa: CASSAVSGANVLTF
cdr3_nt: TGTGCCAGCAGTGCGGTCTCTGGGGCCAACGTCCTGACTTTC
clone_size: NA
j_call: TRBJ2-6
d_call: NA
v_call: TRBV6-6

cdr3_aa: CSVRQGISYNEQFF
cdr3_nt: TGCAGCGTTAGGCAGGGGATCTCCTACAATGAGCAGTTCTTC
clone_size: NA
j_call: TRBJ2-1
d_call: NA
v_call: TRBV29-1

cdr3_aa: CAINPRAGGFNTEAFF
cdr3_nt: TGTGCCATCAACCCCCGGGCAGGGGGGTTTAACACTGAAGCTTTCTTT
clone_size: few
j_call: TRBJ1-1
d_call: TRBD1
v_call: TRBV10-3

cdr3_aa: CASRAGRVNQPQHF
cdr3_nt: TGTGCCAGCAGGGCCGGAAGGGTCAATCAGCCCCAGCATTTT
clone_size: NA
j_call: TRBJ1-5
d_call: NA
v_call: TRBV2

cdr3_aa: CASSVHVPGLKDVDEQFF
cdr3_nt: TGTGCCAGCAGCGTTCATGTCCCGGGACTCAAGGATGTCGATGAGCAGTTCTTC
clone_size: NA
j_call: TRBJ2-1
d_call: NA
v_call: TRBV9

cdr3_aa: CSVVRTLNTEAFF
cdr3_nt: TGCAGCGTTGTTAGGACATTGAACACTGAAGCTTTCTTT
clone_size: NA
j_call: TRBJ1-1
d_call: NA
v_call: TRBV29-1

cdr3_aa: CASSQSRVAGGREQFF
cdr3_nt: TGCGCCAGCAGTCAATCGCGGGTAGCAGGTGGTCGGGAGCAGTTCTTC
clone_size: few
j_call: TRBJ2-1
d_call: NA
v_call: TRBV23-1

cdr3_aa: CASGHRGKNEKLFF
cdr3_nt: TGCGCCAGCGGCCACAGGGGGAAGAATGAAAAACTGTTTTTT
clone_size: NA
j_call: TRBJ1-4
d_call: TRBD1
v_call: TRBV4-1

cdr3_aa: CAWGDPTNEKLFF
cdr3_nt: TGTGCCTGGGGAGATCCGACTAATGAAAAACTGTTTTTT
clone_size: NA
j_call: TRBJ1-4
d_call: NA
v_call: TRBV30

cdr3_aa: CASTNNGQGANVLTF
cdr3_nt: TGTGCCAGTACTAATAACGGACAGGGGGCTAACGTCCTGACTTTC
clone_size: once
j_call: TRBJ2-6
d_call: TRBD1
v_call: TRBV19

cdr3_aa: CASSLVLAQGNEQFF
cdr3_nt: TGCGCCAGCAGCTTGGTACTAGCCCAAGGCAATGAGCAGTTCTTC
clone_size: few
j_call: TRBJ2-1
d_call: NA
v_call: TRBV5-1

cdr3_aa: CASSLAGQDYGYTF
cdr3_nt: TGTGCCAGCAGCTTAGCGGGACAGGACTATGGCTACACCTTC
clone_size: NA
j_call: TRBJ1-2
d_call: TRBD1
v_call: TRBV7-9

cdr3_aa: CSVEPRGQGLNTIYF
cdr3_nt: TGCAGCGTTGAACCCAGGGGCCAGGGACTAAACACCATATATTTT
clone_size: few
j_call: TRBJ1-3
d_call: NA
v_call: TRBV29-1

cdr3_aa: CASRPTGGKNTEAFF
cdr3_nt: TGTGCCAGCAGACCGACAGGGGGCAAGAACACTGAAGCTTTCTTT
clone_size: NA
j_call: TRBJ1-1
d_call: TRBD1
v_call: TRBV25-1

cdr3_aa: CASSQGASGGQETQYF
cdr3_nt: TGCGCCAGCAGCCAAGGGGCTAGCGGGGGACAAGAGACCCAGTACTTC
clone_size: NA
j_call: TRBJ2-5
d_call: TRBD2
v_call: TRBV4-1

cdr3_aa: CSVQGSPFNEQFF
cdr3_nt: TGCAGCGTCCAGGGGTCCCCCTTCAATGAGCAGTTCTTC
clone_size: few
j_call: TRBJ2-1
d_call: NA
v_call: TRBV29-1

cdr3_aa: CASSRGFGYTF
cdr3_nt: TGTGCCAGCAGCAGGGGTTTTGGCTACACCTTC
clone_size: NA
j_call: TRBJ1-2
d_call: NA
v_call: TRBV2

cdr3_aa: CASSPPGPSSYNEQFF
cdr3_nt: TGCGCCAGCAGCCCGCCCGGGCCTAGCTCCTACAATGAGCAGTTCTTC
clone_size: NA
j_call: TRBJ2-1
d_call: NA
v_call: TRBV5-1

cdr3_aa: CASSPTSTGVETQYF
cdr3_nt: TGTGCCAGCTCACCAACCTCGACAGGGGTTGAGACCCAGTACTTC
clone_size: few
j_call: TRBJ2-5
d_call: TRBD1
v_call: TRBV18

cdr3_aa: CASSPSLLGQGGEQYF
cdr3_nt: TGTGCCAGCTCACCCTCTTTGTTAGGACAGGGCGGCGAGCAGTACTTC
clone_size: NA
j_call: TRBJ2-7
d_call: TRBD1
v_call: TRBV18

cdr3_aa: CASSQGQGPSYEQYF
cdr3_nt: TGCGCCAGCAGCCAAGGACAGGGGCCCTCCTACGAGCAGTACTTC
clone_size: NA
j_call: TRBJ2-7
d_call: TRBD1
v_call: TRBV4-1

cdr3_aa: CASSPLTGRDGYTF
cdr3_nt: TGTGCCAGCAGTCCCTTAACGGGGAGGGATGGCTACACCTTC
clone_size: NA
j_call: TRBJ1-2
d_call: NA
v_call: TRBV6-5

cdr3_aa: CSVVWGVNQPQHF
cdr3_nt: TGCAGCGTTGTTTGGGGGGTCAATCAGCCCCAGCATTTT
clone_size: few
j_call: TRBJ1-5
d_call: NA
v_call: TRBV29-1

cdr3_aa: CASALAGGYNEQFF
cdr3_nt: TGTGCCTCCGCACTAGCGGGAGGCTACAATGAGCAGTTCTTC
clone_size: once
j_call: TRBJ2-1
d_call: TRBD2
v_call: TRBV30

cdr3_aa: CASSQRVKRRDNEQFF
cdr3_nt: TGCGCCAGCAGCCAAAGAGTGAAGCGGAGAGACAATGAGCAGTTCTTC
clone_size: NA
j_call: TRBJ2-1
d_call: NA
v_call: TRBV4-1

cdr3_aa: CASSLAPAGDQPQHF
cdr3_nt: TGCGCCAGCAGCTTAGCTCCGGCTGGGGATCAGCCCCAGCATTTT
clone_size: NA
j_call: TRBJ1-5
d_call: NA
v_call: TRBV5-1

cdr3_aa: CASRPPGQGNSPLHF
cdr3_nt: TGTGCCAGCAGACCTCCGGGACAGGGAAATTCACCCCTCCACTTT
clone_size: few
j_call: TRBJ1-6
d_call: TRBD1
v_call: TRBV6-1

cdr3_aa: CASSKAGGPSDTQYF
cdr3_nt: TGTGCCAGCAGTAAAGCGGGGGGGCCATCAGATACGCAGTATTTT
clone_size: NA
j_call: TRBJ2-3
d_call: TRBD2
v_call: TRBV2

cdr3_aa: CASSLSSRGYTF
cdr3_nt: TGTGCCAGCAGTTTATCGAGCAGGGGCTACACCTTC
clone_size: NA
j_call: TRBJ1-2
d_call: NA
v_call: TRBV27

cdr3_aa: CASSHDRRGGYTF
cdr3_nt: TGCGCCAGCAGCCACGACAGGAGAGGTGGCTACACCTTC
clone_size: NA
j_call: TRBJ1-2
d_call: NA
v_call: TRBV10-1

cdr3_aa: CAWSVLPDGYTF
cdr3_nt: TGTGCCTGGAGTGTACTACCGGATGGCTACACCTTC
clone_size: NA
j_call: TRBJ1-2
d_call: NA
v_call: TRBV30

cdr3_aa: CASSLETGVEQFF
cdr3_nt: TGTGCCAGCAGCTTAGAAACCGGGGTTGAGCAGTTCTTC
clone_size: NA
j_call: TRBJ2-1
d_call: NA
v_call: TRBV13

cdr3_aa: CASSRSELNYGYTF
cdr3_nt: TGTGCCAGCAGCCGCAGCGAGCTTAACTATGGCTACACCTTC
clone_size: NA
j_call: TRBJ1-2
d_call: NA
v_call: TRBV7-8

cdr3_aa: CAWSLEFGPQHF
cdr3_nt: TGTGCCTGGTCTCTGGAGTTCGGGCCCCAGCATTTT
clone_size: NA
j_call: TRBJ1-5
d_call: NA
v_call: TRBV30

cdr3_aa: CAWSAPGWRGYTF
cdr3_nt: TGTGCCTGGAGTGCCCCAGGATGGCGTGGCTACACCTTC
clone_size: NA
j_call: TRBJ1-2
d_call: NA
v_call: TRBV30

cdr3_aa: CASSDNYGYTF
cdr3_nt: TGTGCCAGCAGTGATAACTATGGCTACACCTTC
clone_size: few
j_call: TRBJ1-2
d_call: NA
v_call: TRBV25-1

cdr3_aa: CAWSARTGIRGRNTEAFF
cdr3_nt: TGTGCCTGGAGTGCCCGGACAGGGATTAGGGGAAGGAACACTGAAGCTTTCTTT
clone_size: few
j_call: TRBJ1-1
d_call: TRBD1
v_call: TRBV30

cdr3_aa: CASSIQDSGGQKQFF
cdr3_nt: TGTGCCAGTAGCATTCAAGATAGCGGGGGCCAGAAGCAGTTCTTC
clone_size: NA
j_call: TRBJ2-1
d_call: TRBD2
v_call: TRBV19